Each of the 20 T cell receptor beta chains below was sequenced from the same sample in a study of technical replicates of blood from a few donors. Here immunoSEQ multiplex PCR was the method, and the copy in TCRdb shows in-frame clones only, minus some. The sample lists tens of thousands of clones; more than 80% were seen once. The sample consisted of T cells isolated from PBMCs. All receptors come from a human donor in good health.

The V and J genes are TRBV2 and TRBJ2-4, with 11 bases that match TRBD2. This CDR3 has 14 amino acids. V lost 5 bases and J lost 10; bases outside the gene matches: 7. Germline-derived CDR1 and CDR2 are SNHLY and FYNNEI. CDR3 sequence reads: CASSTGLAGGIQYF. The CDR3 DNA sequence: TGTGCCAGCAGTACAGGCCTAGCGGGAGGTATTCAGTACTTC.

The chain joins TRBV6-5 to TRBJ1-3; a weak D match, TRBD1 (6 bases). CDR1 MNHEY and CDR2 SVGAGI come from the germline V gene. V was shortened by 0 bases and J by 5 bases, with 14 bases between the two germline ends. This CDR3 has 16 residues. The CDR3: CASSYSMGAGRNTIYF. In DNA, the CDR3 is TGTGCCAGCAGTTACTCGATGGGGGCCGGGAGAAACACCATATATTTT.

This chain uses TRBV6-6 with TRBJ1-2; a possible D gene is TRBD1 (5 bases). CDR3 length: 13 amino acids. Germline assignment: CDR1 MNHNY and CDR2 SVGAGI (reference sequence). The germline V and J ends were trimmed by 2 bases and 6 bases, with 10 bases remaining between them. As DNA, the CDR3 is TGTGCCAGCAGTTACCAGGGCCTAGATGGCTACACCTTC. As protein: CASSYQGLDGYTF.

The chain links TRBV5-1 to TRBJ2-7; the match to TRBD1 covers 8 bases. Losses at the gene ends were 3 bases for V and 6 bases for J; bases not matched to a gene: 2. There are 12 residues in the CDR3. The germline V gene has CDR1 SGHRS and CDR2 YFSETQ. CDR3 sequence: CASSSQGGEQYF. CDR3 sequence (DNA): TGCGCCAGCAGCTCACAGGGGGGCGAGCAGTACTTC. Based on the CDR3 plus reference TRBV5-1 and TRBJ2-7, the full variable domain is KAGVTQTPRYLIKTRGQQVTLSCSPISGHRSVSWYQQTPGQGLQFLFEYFSETQRNKGNFPGRFSGRQFSNSRSEMNVSTLELGDSALYLCASSSQGGEQYFGPGTRLTVT.

V usage is TRBV5-1 and J usage is TRBJ2-1; 9 bases agree with TRBD1. Germline trimming cut 1 base from V and 4 bases from J; bases unmatched to any gene: 12. Per the germline V gene, CDR1 is SGHRS and CDR2 is YFSETQ. The CDR3 runs to 18 residues. The CDR3 sequence: CASSLYSPGQGGYNEQFF. The CDR3 nucleotides are TGCGCCAGCAGCTTGTATTCCCCGGGACAGGGAGGGTACAATGAGCAGTTCTTC.

This chain joins TRBV18 and TRBJ1-4, with 8 bases fitting TRBD1. The CDR3 sequence is 18 residues long. The V segment lost 5 bases and the J segment 1 base; nucleotides outside the gene matches: 12. CDR1 KGHSH and CDR2 LQKENI come from the germline V gene. CDR3 residues: CASSSSTGGAETNEKLFF. CDR3 bases: TGTGCCAGCTCATCATCAACAGGGGGGGCAGAAACTAATGAAAAACTGTTTTTT. Full variable domain (missing parts from reference TRBV18 and TRBJ1-4): NAGVMQNPRHLVRRRGQEARLRCSPMKGHSHVYWYRQLPEEGLKFMVYLQKENIIDESGMPKERFSAEFPKEGPSILRIQQVVRGDSAAYFCASSSSTGGAETNEKLFFGSGTQLSVL.

Only one count was recorded for this clone. The chain recombines TRBV11-2 with TRBJ1-1; TRBD1 aligns across 7 bases. The ends lost 0 bases at V and 0 bases at J; junction bases unmatched: 10. The CDR3 sequence is 18 residues long. CDR1 and CDR2 (germline): SGHAT, FQNNGV. CDR3 protein: CASSLDLLGGQVNTEAFF. CDR3 in DNA: TGTGCCAGCAGCTTAGACCTGCTGGGAGGACAGGTGAACACTGAAGCTTTCTTT.

The V gene is TRBV9, the J gene TRBJ2-5; 7 nucleotides line up with TRBD2. The germline CDR1 and CDR2 sequences are SGDLS and YYNGEE. V shed 4 bases, J shed 6 bases, and the junction held 9 bases outside the gene matches. There are 14 residues in the CDR3. The CDR3 DNA follows: TGTGCCAGCAGCCTTGATCGGGACTACAAGACCCAGTACTTC. This codes for CASSLDRDYKTQYF.

The V and J genes are TRBV11-3 and TRBJ2-1, with 9 bases matching TRBD2. The CDR3 sequence is 16 residues long. Germline-derived CDR1 and CDR2 are SGHNT and YENEEA. Trimming cost V 2 bases and J 3 bases; bases outside gene matches: 5. Here the CDR3 reads CASSLIFSGGYNEQFF. In nucleotides, the CDR3 is TGTGCCAGCAGCTTAATCTTTAGCGGGGGCTACAATGAGCAGTTCTTC.

The V call is TRBV25-1, the J call TRBJ2-5; 8 bases are shared with TRBD1. J was trimmed by 2 bases and V by 0 bases; bases with no gene match: 5. Germline CDR1 and CDR2: MGHDK and SYGVNS. This CDR3 has 16 residues. CDR3 region: CASSEYRRGRQETQYF. DNA for the CDR3: TGTGCCAGCAGTGAATATCGCAGGGGGCGACAAGAGACCCAGTACTTC.

The chain recombines TRBV6-5 with TRBJ2-7; D is perhaps TRBD2 (6 bases). This CDR3 has 14 residues. V lost 2 bases, J lost 7 bases, and 15 bases lay in between. CDR1 MNHEY and CDR2 SVGAGI come from the germline V gene. The CDR3 nucleotides read TGTGCCAGCAGTTACGGTAGGCGGGGCCTGGAGCAGTACTTC. It encodes CASSYGRRGLEQYF.

In its sample, this clone was seen once. V and J are TRBV30 and TRBJ2-1; TRBD2 matches 10 bases. CDR3 length equals 15 residues. Per germline, CDR1 GTSNPN and CDR2 SVGIG (reference sequence). The ends lost 1 base at V and 3 bases at J; junction bases unmatched: 3. The CDR3 coding sequence is TGTGCCTGGAGTGGGCAGCGGGGGGGCTACAATGAGCAGTTCTTC. Translating it yields CAWSGQRGGYNEQFF.

The chain carries TRBV28 and TRBJ1-3; no firm D call. The CDR3 spans 19 residues. Germline V gene data show CDR1 as MDHEN and CDR2 as SYDVKM. V was cut by 7 bases and J by 2 bases, with 27 bases left in between. The CDR3 DNA is TGTGCCAGCACCCTTTATCCCCGCCGCCGGGAATCAGCTGGAAACACCATATATTTT. Protein product: CASTLYPRRRESAGNTIYF.

This chain links TRBV6-5 with TRBJ1-1; 9 bases align to TRBD1. The CDR3 contains 14 residues. Trimming at V came to 5 bases and at J to 1 base, leaving 2 bases not matched to a gene. Per germline, CDR1 MNHEY and CDR2 SVGAGI. The CDR3 region has the DNA TGTGCCAGCAGTGGGACAGGGCCGAACACTGAAGCTTTCTTT. Residues: CASSGTGPNTEAFF.

The chain combines TRBV5-8 with TRBJ1-2, with 8 nucleotides matching TRBD1. V was pared by 4 bases and J by 5 bases, with 4 bases of the junction left unmatched. This CDR3 comprises 13 residues. CDR1 SGHTS and CDR2 YDEGEE come from the germline V gene. The CDR3 nucleotides are TGTGCCAGCAGCGCGGACAGGGATTATGGCTACACCTTC. Its translation: CASSADRDYGYTF. Based on the CDR3 plus reference TRBV5-8 and TRBJ1-2, the full variable domain is EAGVTQSPTHLIKTRGQQATLRCSPISGHTSVYWYQQALGLGLQFLLWYDEGEERNRGNFPPRFSGRQFPNYSSELNVNALELEDSALYLCASSADRDYGYTFGSGTRLTVV.

The chain couples TRBV7-9 to TRBJ2-1, with TRBD2 matching over 8 bases. Trimming at V came to 1 base and at J to 7 bases, leaving 6 bases not matched to a gene. CDR3 length: 15 amino acids. Germline lookup yields CDR1 SEHNR and CDR2 FQNEAQ (reference sequence). CDR3 region: CASSLGLAGGNEQFF. CDR3 bases: TGTGCCAGCAGCTTAGGGCTAGCGGGCGGGAATGAGCAGTTCTTC.

Note on this clone: At one end the junction does not follow the germline gene, possibly because of a read error. The CDR3, as DNA: TGCAGCGTTCTAGGGCGGGAGTTCTCCCACAATGAGCAGTTCTTC. This gives the protein CSVLGREFSHNEQFF. The chain employs TRBV29-1 and TRBJ2-1, with 7 bases fitting TRBD2. Germline V gene sequence: CDR1 SQVTM, CDR2 ANQGSEA. The CDR3 contains 15 residues.

The chain's CDR3 is CSVGQLVYMNTEAFF. In DNA form, the CDR3 reads TGCAGCGTGGGACAACTAGTCTACATGAACACTGAAGCTTTCTTT. The chain has TRBV29-1 and TRBJ1-1; maybe TRBD1 (6 bases). Germline CDR1 SQVTM, CDR2 ANQGSEA. Between the trimmed V and J ends, which lost 6 bases and 0 bases, there was a span of 17 bases. The CDR3 is 15 residues long. The whole variable domain, filled in from reference TRBV29-1 and TRBJ1-1, reads SAVISQKPSRDICQRGTSLTIQCQVDSQVTMMFWYRQQPGQSLTLIATANQGSEATYESGFVIDKFPISRPNLTFSTLTVSNMSPEDSSIYLCSVGQLVYMNTEAFFGQGTRLTVV.

V is TRBV18 and J is TRBJ1-4; TRBD1 matches at 10 bases. Unmatched junction bases numbered 6, after V lost 8 bases and J lost 0 bases. Germline values: CDR1 KGHSH, CDR2 LQKENI. CDR3 length equals 16 residues. The CDR3 spells CASHRQGAATNEKLFF. As DNA, the CDR3 is TGTGCCAGCCATCGACAGGGGGCTGCAACTAATGAAAAACTGTTTTTT.

This clone was detected only a few times. The chain couples TRBV2 to TRBJ2-6; 9 bases align to TRBD1. The V segment lost 6 bases and the J segment 0 bases; nucleotides outside the gene matches: 3. The CDR3 has 16 amino acids. Germline-derived CDR1 and CDR2 are SNHLY and FYNNEI. The CDR3 here is CASSPTGGSGANVLTF. CDR3 nucleotides: TGTGCCAGCAGCCCGACAGGGGGCTCTGGGGCCAACGTCCTGACTTTC.